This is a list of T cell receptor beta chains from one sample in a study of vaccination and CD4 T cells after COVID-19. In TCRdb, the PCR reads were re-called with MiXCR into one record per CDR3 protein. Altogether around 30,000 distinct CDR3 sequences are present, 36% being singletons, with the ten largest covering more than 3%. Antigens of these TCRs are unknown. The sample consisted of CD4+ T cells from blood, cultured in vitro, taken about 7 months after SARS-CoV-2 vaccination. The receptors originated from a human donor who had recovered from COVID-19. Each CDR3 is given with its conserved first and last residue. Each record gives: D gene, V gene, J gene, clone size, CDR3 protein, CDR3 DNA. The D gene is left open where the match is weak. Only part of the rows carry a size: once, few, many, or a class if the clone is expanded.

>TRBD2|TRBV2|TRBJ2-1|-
CAFQRVSGRNEQFF
TGTGCCTTCCAACGGGTCAGCGGGAGAAATGAGCAGTTCTTC
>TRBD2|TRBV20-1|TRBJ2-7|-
CSAIGLAEPYEQYF
TGCAGTGCTATTGGACTAGCGGAGCCCTACGAGCAGTACTTC
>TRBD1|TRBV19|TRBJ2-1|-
CASTPLTGSYNEQFF
TGTGCCAGTACCCCTCTGACAGGGTCCTACAATGAGCAGTTCTTC
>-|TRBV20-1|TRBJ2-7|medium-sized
CSAEQGDGNEQYF
TGCAGTGCAGAACAGGGAGACGGTAACGAGCAGTACTTC
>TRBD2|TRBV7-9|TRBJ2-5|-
CASNPPGGSQRETQYF
TGTGCCAGCAACCCCCCTGGCGGGAGTCAACGAGAGACCCAGTACTTC
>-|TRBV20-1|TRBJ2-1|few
CSASPSANEQFF
TGCAGTGCTAGCCCTAGCGCCAATGAGCAGTTCTTC
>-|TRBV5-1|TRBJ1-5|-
CASSLDSPNQPQHF
TGCGCCAGCAGCTTGGACAGCCCGAATCAGCCCCAGCATTTT
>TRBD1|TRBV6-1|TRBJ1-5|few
CASSPRGAGQPQHF
TGTGCCAGCAGTCCCAGGGGGGCGGGTCAGCCCCAGCATTTT
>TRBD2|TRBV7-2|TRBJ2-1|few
CASSSGTSGSGRFF
TGTGCCAGCAGCTCCGGGACTAGCGGGAGTGGTCGGTTCTTC
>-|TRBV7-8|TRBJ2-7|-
CASSRWLADTYEQYF
TGTGCCAGCAGCCGGTGGCTAGCCGACACCTACGAGCAGTACTTC
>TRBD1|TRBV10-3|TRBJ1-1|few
CAISDPGQGLEAFF
TGTGCCATCAGTGACCCGGGACAGGGTCTTGAAGCTTTCTTT
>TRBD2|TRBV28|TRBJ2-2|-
CASRPPPGLADAGELFF
TGTGCCAGCAGACCTCCACCGGGACTAGCGGACGCCGGGGAGCTGTTTTTT
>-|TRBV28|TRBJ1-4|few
CASTRPGATNEKLFF
TGTGCCAGCACACGACCGGGGGCAACTAATGAAAAACTGTTTTTT
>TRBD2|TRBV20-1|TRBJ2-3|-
CSAQATSGSVGLGRTDTQYF
TGCAGTGCTCAGGCGACTAGCGGGAGTGTAGGTTTGGGGCGCACAGATACGCAGTATTTT
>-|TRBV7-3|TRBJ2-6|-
CASSLTGRSSGANVLTF
TGTGCCAGCAGCTTAACTGGCAGGAGCTCTGGGGCCAACGTCCTGACTTTC
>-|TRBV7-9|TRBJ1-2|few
CASSHAGRGYTF
TGTGCCAGCAGCCACGCAGGGCGAGGCTACACCTTC
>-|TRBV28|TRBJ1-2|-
CASSFGGRTNYGYTF
TGTGCCAGCAGTTTCGGAGGCAGGACTAACTATGGCTACACCTTC
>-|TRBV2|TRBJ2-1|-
CASSEWRGRGKHNEQFF
TGTGCCAGCAGTGAATGGAGGGGCAGGGGAAAACACAATGAGCAGTTCTTC
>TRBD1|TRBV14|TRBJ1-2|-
CASGQDPNYGYTF
TGTGCCAGCGGACAGGATCCTAACTATGGCTACACCTTC
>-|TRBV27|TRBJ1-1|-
CASSLSNGGATEAFF
TGTGCCAGCAGCCTCTCCAATGGGGGGGCAACTGAAGCTTTCTTT
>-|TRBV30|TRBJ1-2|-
CAWRDSYGYTF
TGTGCCTGGAGGGACAGCTATGGCTACACCTTC
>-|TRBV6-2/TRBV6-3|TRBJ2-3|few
CASSTVRGSTDTQYF
TGTGCCAGCTCTACCGTGCGGGGAAGCACAGATACGCAGTATTTT
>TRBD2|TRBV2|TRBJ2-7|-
CASRGGAYEQYF
TGTGCCAGCAGGGGGGGGGCCTACGAGCAGTACTTC
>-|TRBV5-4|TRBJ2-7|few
CASSLAGEYEQYF
TGTGCCAGCAGCTTGGCAGGGGAGTACGAGCAGTACTTC
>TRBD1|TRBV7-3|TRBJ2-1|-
CASSLMGRGLYNEQFF
TGTGCCAGCAGCTTAATGGGCAGGGGGCTCTACAATGAGCAGTTCTTC
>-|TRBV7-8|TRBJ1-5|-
CASSSTTGRSNQPQHF
TGTGCCAGCAGCTCCACCACAGGTCGTAGCAATCAGCCCCAGCATTTT
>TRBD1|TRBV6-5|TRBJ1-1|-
CASSSFSGGTEAFF
TGTGCCAGCAGTTCTTTCTCAGGGGGCACTGAAGCTTTCTTT
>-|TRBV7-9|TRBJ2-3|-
CASSLGATDTQYF
TGTGCCAGCAGCTTAGGCGCCACAGATACGCAGTATTTT
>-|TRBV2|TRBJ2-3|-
CASSQGRSTDTQYF
TGTGCCAGCAGTCAGGGACGGAGCACAGATACGCAGTATTTT
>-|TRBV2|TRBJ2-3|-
CAGNPTPDTQYF
TGTGCCGGGAACCCCACCCCAGATACGCAGTATTTT
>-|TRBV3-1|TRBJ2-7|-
CASRLQKYEQYF
TGTGCCAGCAGGCTTCAGAAGTACGAGCAGTACTTC
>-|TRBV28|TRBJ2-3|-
CASSSRGYSTDTQYF
TGTGCCAGCAGCTCCCGAGGGTACAGCACAGATACGCAGTATTTT
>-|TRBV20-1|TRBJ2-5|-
CSASGAVSESAGETQYF
TGCAGTGCTTCGGGAGCCGTCAGCGAGTCAGCCGGGGAGACCCAGTACTTC
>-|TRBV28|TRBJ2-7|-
CASMKGMREQYF
TGTGCCAGCATGAAGGGGATGAGGGAGCAGTACTTC
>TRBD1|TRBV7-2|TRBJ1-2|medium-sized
CASSPGQNYGYTF
TGTGCCAGCAGCCCGGGACAGAACTATGGCTACACCTTC
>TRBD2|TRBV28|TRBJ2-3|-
CASRLAGGAPDTQYF
TGTGCCAGTAGACTAGCGGGAGGAGCCCCAGATACGCAGTATTTT
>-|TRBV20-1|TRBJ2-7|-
CSASGGLRRFGEQYF
TGCAGTGCTAGCGGGGGACTTAGACGCTTCGGCGAGCAGTACTTC
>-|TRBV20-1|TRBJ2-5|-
CSANPTGTFQETQYF
TGCAGTGCTAACCCCACAGGGACCTTCCAAGAGACCCAGTACTTC
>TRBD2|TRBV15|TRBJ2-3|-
CATSILAGASDTQYF
TGTGCCACCAGCATACTAGCGGGAGCATCAGATACGCAGTATTTT
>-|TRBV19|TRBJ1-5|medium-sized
CATRRAVHRLSNQPQHF
TGTGCCACCCGCCGGGCGGTGCACCGACTTAGCAATCAGCCCCAGCATTTT
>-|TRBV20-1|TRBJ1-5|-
CSAIGPRDQPQHF
TGCAGTGCGATCGGACCGAGGGATCAGCCCCAGCATTTT
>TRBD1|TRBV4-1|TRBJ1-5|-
CASSQPGQGFLQPQHF
TGCGCCAGCAGCCAACCGGGACAGGGGTTCCTTCAGCCCCAGCATTTT
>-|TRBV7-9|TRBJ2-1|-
CASSHPTWAVNEQFF
TGTGCCAGCAGCCACCCGACATGGGCCGTCAATGAGCAGTTCTTC
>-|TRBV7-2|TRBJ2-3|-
CASSLWTTREQYF
TGTGCCAGCAGCTTATGGACGACTCGGGAGCAGTATTTT
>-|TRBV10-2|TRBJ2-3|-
CATHHSTDTQYF
TGCGCCACTCACCACAGCACAGATACGCAGTATTTT
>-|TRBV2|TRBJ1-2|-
CASAKAGNYGYTF
TGTGCCAGCGCGAAAGCAGGGAACTATGGCTACACCTTC
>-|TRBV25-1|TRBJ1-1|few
CASSEPGSDTEAFF
TGTGCCAGCAGTGAACCAGGGTCGGACACTGAAGCTTTCTTT
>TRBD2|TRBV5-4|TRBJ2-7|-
CASSTTRLAGLTYEQYF
TGTGCCAGCAGCACGACTCGCCTAGCGGGGCTTACCTACGAGCAGTACTTC
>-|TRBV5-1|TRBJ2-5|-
CASSFGISGLQSVFETQYF
TGCGCCAGCAGTTTTGGCATATCGGGGCTCCAGAGCGTGTTTGAGACCCAGTACTTC
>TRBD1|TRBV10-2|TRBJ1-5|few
CASSQGQNNQPQHF
TGCGCCAGCAGTCAGGGACAGAACAATCAGCCCCAGCATTTT
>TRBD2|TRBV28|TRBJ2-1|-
CASSAMWRESDEQFF
TGTGCCAGCAGTGCCATGTGGCGGGAGAGTGATGAGCAGTTCTTC
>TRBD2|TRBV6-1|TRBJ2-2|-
CASGGTSGRARGAGELFF
TGTGCCAGCGGAGGGACTAGCGGGAGGGCCAGGGGGGCCGGGGAGCTGTTTTTT
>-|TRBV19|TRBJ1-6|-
CASSRRGQQGNSPLHF
TGTGCCAGTAGCCGAAGGGGCCAACAGGGTAATTCACCCCTCCACTTT
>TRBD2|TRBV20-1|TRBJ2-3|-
CSAPGGTDTQYF
TGCAGTGCCCCCGGGGGGACAGATACGCAGTATTTT
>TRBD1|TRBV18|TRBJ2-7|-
CASSLGAWTGVPYEQYF
TGTGCCAGCTCACTAGGAGCATGGACAGGGGTCCCCTACGAGCAGTACTTC
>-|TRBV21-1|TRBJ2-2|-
CASSKGGGSPGELFF
TGTGCCAGCAGCAAAGGGGGGGGGTCACCCGGGGAGCTGTTTTTT
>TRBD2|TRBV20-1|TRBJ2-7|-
CSALATSGISYEQYF
TGCAGTGCTCTGGCCACTAGCGGGATATCCTACGAGCAGTACTTC
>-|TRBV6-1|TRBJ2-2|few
CASRDGPLNTGELFF
TGTGCCAGCAGAGACGGGCCCTTGAACACCGGGGAGCTGTTTTTT